This T cell receptor beta chain comes out of a study of brain T cells in children with intractable seizures. Study-wide results and limits: Clones missing pre-surgery may reflect undersampling of that blood sample. HCMV serostatus was not known, and viral specificity came from CDR3 similarity only.

This clone has only one observation. What it recognizes is unknown. Assay used: immunoSEQ multiplex PCR; TCRdb lists only in-frame clones, some missing. The repertoire consists of approximately 23,000 clones, with 94% occurring once and the leading ten covering 5% to 7%. Sequencing was limited to surgery cases with top T cell transcript signatures in brain tissue. At least one anti-epileptic drug was given before surgery. The CDR3 totals 14 residues. The V and J ends lost 0 bases and 6 bases respectively, with 9 bases between them. Germline V gene sequence: CDR1 SGDLS, CDR2 YYNGEE. V and J are TRBV9 and TRBJ2-2; D could derive from TRBD1 or TRBD2 (5 bases each). The starting material was peripheral blood, obtained at surgery. The origin of this receptor is a boy aged 5-17 years with focal cortical dysplasia and intractable seizures. CDR3: CASSVAGGSGELFF. CDR3 nucleotides: TGTGCCAGCAGCGTAGCTGGGGGATCCGGGGAGCTGTTTTTT.